This passage covers 10 T cell receptor beta chains from one sample sequenced in a study of CD8+ T cells in alopecia areata. Sequencing templates came from extracted RNA that was reverse transcribed into cDNA. Some clones are missing from TCRdb's copy, which holds only in-frame ones; the method was immunoSEQ multiplex PCR. The repertoire holds fewer than 350,000 clones, with 55% to 70% as singletons. The treatment: oral pan-JAK inhibitor, 5-10 mg twice daily. Sequenced material: CD4+ T cells sorted from blood, taken at week 24, from a patient treated with tofacitinib. These receptors were collected from a human donor with alopecia areata.

V gene TRBV27 combines with J gene TRBJ1-1; no clear D. Germline assignment: CDR1 MNHEY and CDR2 SMNVEV (reference sequence). This CDR3 region has 16 residues. V was trimmed by 4 bases and J by 0 bases, leaving 15 bases between them. The CDR3 region is CASSSSHGRMNTEAFF. The CDR3, as DNA: TGTGCCAGCAGTTCCTCACACGGACGCATGAACACTGAAGCTTTCTTT.

The chain joins TRBV7-9 to TRBJ1-2; TRBD1 matches 9 bases. The CDR3 spans 15 residues. The V gene's germline CDR1 is SEHNR and CDR2 FQNEAQ (reference sequence). The ends lost 6 bases at V and 6 bases at J; junction bases unmatched: 11. As DNA, the CDR3 is TGTGCCAGCAGTTCCGGACAGGGGATTTATGATGGCTACACCTTC. Protein sequence: CASSSGQGIYDGYTF.

This clone was seen a few times. The V call is TRBV27, the J call TRBJ1-2; TRBD1 aligns across 8 bases. The V gene end was trimmed by 5 bases and the J gene end by 2 bases; junction bases not matched to a gene: 1. The CDR3 totals 13 residues. Germline V gene data show CDR1 as MNHEY and CDR2 as SMNVEV (reference sequence). The CDR3 loop reads CASSRDRNYGYTF. Written as DNA, the CDR3 is TGTGCCAGCAGTCGGGACAGGAACTATGGCTACACCTTC.

This clone was counted once. CDR3: CASRADRDRGETQYF. CDR3 DNA sequence: TGTGCCAGCAGAGCGGACAGGGACCGTGGAGAGACCCAGTACTTC. The V call is TRBV6-5, the J call TRBJ2-5; TRBD1 matches at 8 bases. This CDR3 contains 15 residues. Unmatched junction bases numbered 10, after V lost 6 bases and J lost 4 bases. Per germline, CDR1 MNHEY and CDR2 SVGAGI.

The J gene is TRBJ1-4, the V gene TRBV30; D call uncertain. Germline values: CDR1 GTSNPN, CDR2 SVGIG (reference sequence). V lost 1 base and J lost 5, with 14 bases in between. The CDR3 spans 15 residues. CDR3 bases: TGTGCCTGGAGTGAGAGAGGAACAGCGAATGAAAAACTGTTTTTT. Protein product: CAWSERGTANEKLFF.

This clone has a single count. The genes are TRBV2 and TRBJ2-1, with 8 nucleotides matching TRBD2. This CDR3 has 15 amino acids. Germline CDR1 is SNHLY and CDR2 is FYNNEI. Unmatched junction bases numbered 7, after V lost 6 bases and J lost 3 bases. CDR3 protein: CASRLSGAIYNEQFF. The CDR3 nucleotides read TGTGCCAGCAGGCTTAGCGGGGCAATCTACAATGAGCAGTTCTTC.

The rearrangement joins TRBV4-3 to TRBJ2-7, with 10 bases matching TRBD1. CDR3 length equals 13 residues. CDR1 is LGHNA, CDR2 YSLEER, per germline. Unmatched junction bases numbered 2, after V lost 3 bases and J lost 6 bases. For the CDR3, the DNA is TGCGCCAGCAGCCACCGGGACAGGGGCGAGCAGTACTTC. Its translation: CASSHRDRGEQYF.

The chain carries TRBV30 and TRBJ2-3; D might be TRBD1 or TRBD2, each matching 5 bases. The V and J ends lost 6 bases and 6 bases respectively, with 22 bases between them. Germline V gene data show CDR1 as GTSNPN and CDR2 as SVGIG (reference sequence). This CDR3 has 15 amino acids. The CDR3: CACSPRGAIGDTQYF. As DNA, the CDR3 is TGTGCCTGCTCCCCCCGGGGCGCCATAGGTGATACGCAGTATTTT.

This chain joins TRBV19 and TRBJ1-2; the D is unclear. Germline-derived CDR1 and CDR2 are LNHDA and SQIVND (reference sequence). The CDR3 covers 12 residues. V was trimmed by 4 bases and J by 7 bases, leaving 10 bases between them. The CDR3 region is CASSTHRGGYTF. As DNA, the CDR3 is TGTGCCAGTAGTACCCATAGAGGTGGCTACACCTTC. Together with reference TRBV19 and TRBJ1-2, the CDR3 gives the full variable domain: DGGITQSPKYLFRKEGQNVTLSCEQNLNHDAMYWYRQDPGQGLRLIYYSQIVNDFQKGDIAEGYSVSREKKESFPLTVTSAQKNPTAFYLCASSTHRGGYTFGSGTRLTVV.

This clone has a handful of counts. This chain connects TRBV7-2 to TRBJ2-5; tentatively, D is TRBD2 (6 bases). Germline V CDR1 and CDR2: SGHTA, FQGNSA. This CDR3 contains 14 residues. V lost 5 bases and J lost 5, with 15 bases in between. The CDR3 nucleotides read TGTGCCAGCAGCCCCGACTCCGGAGGGGAGACCCAGTACTTC. Its translation: CASSPDSGGETQYF.